Listed here is a single T cell receptor (beta chain). Its antigen is unknown. Germline lookup yields CDR1 SGHAT and CDR2 FQNNGV. The CDR3 consists of 15 residues. The record originates from a study of monozygotic twins with inflammatory bowel disease. Study conclusions and caveats: Limited power may explain why concordant and discordant twins showed no difference in repertoire similarity.

cDNA was produced in eight separate reactions per sample. Reprocessing the 5' RACE reads, TCRdb reports a single entry for every CDR3 protein and omits DNA. Recorded for this sample: about 440,000 distinct CDR3 sequences. The sample comprised blood. The chain uses TRBV11-2 and TRBJ2-3; TCRdb returns TRBD1, unconfirmable since there is no DNA. The receptor was derived from a human donor with ulcerative colitis or Crohn's disease, or a healthy co-twin of an affected twin (not recorded which). CDR3 loop: CASSLGVAGGYVQYF.